Presented here are 20 T cell receptor beta chains from one specimen sequenced in a study of shared clonotypes between healthy human individuals. Using immunoSEQ multiplex PCR, the repertoire was profiled, and TCRdb retains in-frame clones only, with some absent. The sample holds over 75,000 clones, approximately 75% seen once. What was sequenced was memory CD8+ T cells sorted from blood. Indicated subset: CD45RO+ cells pooled with CCR7-negative TemRA cells. All receptors come from a young man in good health.

This clone was found a few times. V gene TRBV4-2 combines with J gene TRBJ1-1; TRBD1 might be the D (6 bases). This CDR3 spans 15 amino acids. Germline V gene lookup returns CDR1 LGHNA and CDR2 YNFKEQ. The V end lost 4 bases, the J end lost 0 bases, and 12 bases lay between the germline ends. The CDR3 loop is CASSPKTGVNTEAFF. The CDR3 bases are TGTGCCAGCAGCCCGAAGACAGGTGTGAACACTGAAGCTTTCTTT.

The gene calls are TRBV28 and TRBJ1-2; a weak D match, TRBD1 (6 bases). Germline CDR1 reads MDHEN; CDR2 reads SYDVKM. The V end was cut by 6 bases, the J end by 2 bases, with 19 bases between. The CDR3 totals 16 residues. In DNA, the CDR3 is TGTGCCAGCAGCACCGCGGGTTATAGGGGGAACTATGGCTACACCTTC. This translates into CASSTAGYRGNYGYTF.

The J gene is TRBJ2-7, the V gene TRBV5-6, with 9 bases that match TRBD1. This CDR3 spans 15 amino acids. Germline V gene lookup returns CDR1 SGHDT and CDR2 YYEEEE. Unmatched junction bases numbered 7, after V lost 0 bases and J lost 6 bases. CDR3 sequence (DNA): TGTGCCAGCAGCTTGGAGGGGACAGGGTTACTCGAGCAGTACTTC. Its protein is CASSLEGTGLLEQYF.

A few counts support this clone. V is TRBV10-1 and J is TRBJ1-1; D call uncertain. Trimming cost V 0 bases and J 4 bases, with 9 bases left between them. CDR1 is WNHNN and CDR2 is SYGVQD in the germline V gene (reference sequence). There are 14 residues in the CDR3. CDR3 sequence: CASSESGMATEAFF. In DNA, the CDR3 is TGCGCCAGCAGTGAGTCAGGGATGGCCACTGAAGCTTTCTTT.

This sequence joins TRBV29-1 and TRBJ2-5, with 7 bases matching TRBD1. The CDR3 runs to 13 residues. Germline loops: CDR1 SQVTM, CDR2 ANQGSEA. The J segment lost 4 bases and the V segment lost 7 bases, leaving 9 bases of the junction unmatched. The CDR3: CSDLRQGTETQYF. Written as DNA, the CDR3 is TGCAGCGACCTACGACAGGGAACAGAGACCCAGTACTTC.

The chain combines TRBV19 with TRBJ1-3; D remains unclear. This CDR3 has 16 amino acids. Germline assignment: CDR1 LNHDA and CDR2 SQIVND (reference sequence). V was clipped by 7 bases and J by 0 bases, with 16 bases between them. The CDR3 DNA is TGTGCCAGTACACTGAGGGCATCGACCTCTGGAAACACCATATATTTT. It specifies CASTLRASTSGNTIYF.

The table lists this clone with a few counts. The rearrangement uses TRBV27 and TRBJ2-1; 8 bases are shared with TRBD2. The CDR3 totals 12 residues. Losses at the gene ends were 5 bases for V and 13 bases for J; bases not matched to a gene: 7. Germline V CDR1 and CDR2: MNHEY, SMNVEV (reference sequence). CDR3 coding DNA: TGTGCCAGCAGTCCGCCGGGACTAGAACAGTTCTTC. Protein sequence: CASSPPGLEQFF.

This chain uses TRBV11-2 with TRBJ1-4; 7 bases match TRBD1. Germline CDR1 reads SGHAT; CDR2 reads FQNNGV. V dropped 5 bases and J dropped 8; count of bases not matched to a gene: 14. CDR3 length equals 16 residues. The DNA for the CDR3 is TGTGCCAGCAGCGGACCGGGACAGCTGGGACCCGAAAAACTGTTTTTT. Amino acids: CASSGPGQLGPEKLFF.

The rearrangement joins TRBV5-6 to TRBJ2-5, with TRBD2 matching over 8 bases. The V gene's germline CDR1 is SGHDT and CDR2 YYEEEE. With 0 bases clipped from V and 0 bases from J, the junction kept 10 bases outside the gene matches. The CDR3 runs to 18 residues. CDR3 DNA sequence: TGTGCCAGCAGCTTGGTGGGAGGGGCTAGCGGGTACCAAGAGACCCAGTACTTC. The encoded protein is CASSLVGGASGYQETQYF.

This clone was detected a few times. This chain uses TRBV29-1 with TRBJ2-1, with a possible D match to TRBD2 (5 bases). V lost 4 bases and J lost 7, with 20 bases in between. Germline values: CDR1 SQVTM, CDR2 ANQGSEA. This CDR3 spans 15 amino acids. CDR3 sequence (DNA): TGCAGCGTTGGGCTCAGTCCCGACTACCCGAATGAGCAGTTCTTC. It yields the protein CSVGLSPDYPNEQFF.

The chain links TRBV6-5 to TRBJ2-3, with TRBD2 matching 7 bases. This CDR3 contains 15 residues. Germline values: CDR1 MNHEY, CDR2 SVGAGI. V shed 6 bases, J shed 0 bases, and the junction held 6 bases outside the gene matches. The CDR3 nucleotides are TGTGCCAGCAGCCGGCGGGGGACTAGCACAGATACGCAGTATTTT. This codes for CASSRRGTSTDTQYF.

This clone was observed a handful of times. The chain recombines TRBV28 with TRBJ2-7, with TRBD2 identical over 12 bases. The CDR3 has 18 amino acids. In germline, CDR1 is MDHEN, CDR2 SYDVKM. V lost 2 bases, J lost 0 bases, and 8 bases stayed unmatched. The CDR3 sequence is CASSLRAATSGSSYEQYF. In DNA, the CDR3 is TGTGCCAGCAGTTTACGCGCTGCGACTAGCGGGAGCTCCTACGAGCAGTACTTC.

The chain carries TRBV25-1 and TRBJ2-7, with D possibly being TRBD1 (6 bases). This CDR3 has 16 amino acids. Germline values: CDR1 MGHDK, CDR2 SYGVNS. Trimming cost V 1 base and J 3 bases, with 16 bases left between them. The CDR3 protein is CASSELERGTIYEQYF. The CDR3 coding sequence is TGTGCCAGCAGTGAATTAGAGAGGGGGACAATCTACGAGCAGTACTTC.

The rearrangement joins TRBV6-5 to TRBJ2-7; D not resolved. The CDR3 is made up of 14 amino acids. The V end was cut by 3 bases, the J end by 4 bases, with 13 bases between. Looked up from germline, CDR1 is MNHEY and CDR2 is SVGAGI. The CDR3 bases are TGTGCCAGCAGTTATGGGCAGCTTGCTTACGAGCAGTACTTC. It is translated as CASSYGQLAYEQYF.

V usage is TRBV2 and J usage is TRBJ2-7; D is perhaps TRBD1 (6 bases). Trimming removed 3 bases at V and 5 bases at J, with 11 bases between. The CDR3 loop spans 13 amino acids. Looked up from germline, CDR1 is SNHLY and CDR2 is FYNNEI. CDR3 region: CASSERRGNEQYF. CDR3 bases: TGTGCCAGCAGTGAGCGCAGGGGAAACGAGCAGTACTTC.

This chain connects TRBV7-3 to TRBJ2-1; 11 positions agree with TRBD2. CDR3 size: 16 residues. Trimming removed 3 bases from V and 4 bases from J; junction bases left unmatched: 5. Germline V gene sequence: CDR1 SGHTA, CDR2 FQGTGA. CDR3 bases: TGTGCCAGCAGCTTGGGGACTAGCGGCCCTTACAATGAGCAGTTCTTC. This codes for CASSLGTSGPYNEQFF. Full variable domain (remainder filled in from reference TRBV7-3 and TRBJ2-1): GAGVSQTPSNKVTEKGKYVELRCDPISGHTALYWYRQSLGQGPEFLIYFQGTGAADDSGLPNDRFFAVRPEGSVSTLKIQRTERGDSAVYLCASSLGTSGPYNEQFFGPGTRLTVL.

The chain links TRBV30 to TRBJ2-2, with TRBD2 matching over 13 bases. Losses at the gene ends were 7 bases for V and 7 bases for J; bases not matched to a gene: 9. Germline-derived CDR1 and CDR2 are GTSNPN and SVGIG (reference sequence). This CDR3 is built from 15 residues. The CDR3 DNA sequence: TGTGCCTCCCGCGGACTAGCGGGAGAGGTCGGGGAGCTGTTTTTT. This gives the protein CASRGLAGEVGELFF.

This clone came up many times. V is TRBV29-1 and J is TRBJ1-1; the D gene is possibly TRBD1 (6 bases). Germline V gene lookup returns CDR1 SQVTM and CDR2 ANQGSEA. The CDR3 is 14 residues long. Trimming removed 3 bases at V and 1 base at J, with 12 bases between. The CDR3 region has the DNA TGCAGCGTTGATAAGACAGGCGGGAACACTGAAGCTTTCTTT. Translating gives CSVDKTGGNTEAFF.

V usage is TRBV6-6 and J usage is TRBJ2-1, with D possibly being TRBD1 (7 bases). Germline V gene data show CDR1 as MNHNY and CDR2 as SVGAGI (reference sequence). Trimming removed 6 bases at V and 7 bases at J, with 19 bases between. This CDR3 region has 15 residues. The CDR3 region is CASSPSPTGRNEQFF. The CDR3 region has the DNA TGTGCCAGCAGCCCCTCCCCGACAGGGAGGAATGAGCAGTTCTTC.

A few counts support this clone. CDR3 sequence (DNA): TGTGCCAGCAGTAACAATGAGCAGTTCTTC. This gives the protein CASSNNEQFF. The chain has TRBV2 and TRBJ2-1; no clear D. This CDR3 is 10 amino acids long. V lost 5 bases, J lost 5 bases, and 1 base lay in between. CDR1 is SNHLY and CDR2 is FYNNEI in the germline V gene. The entire variable domain, with the rest obtained from reference TRBV2 and TRBJ2-1, is as follows: EPEVTQTPSHQVTQMGQEVILRCVPISNHLYFYWYRQILGQKVEFLVSFYNNEISEKSEIFDDQFSVERPDGSNFTLKIRSTKLEDSAMYFCASSNNEQFFGPGTRLTVL.